This T cell receptor (beta chain) was profiled in a study of naive and memory T cell subsets. General study results and limits: Over 90% of naive TCR sequences appeared only once, unlike memory subsets. Possibly reflecting memory cells re-expressing CD45RA, a few larger clonotypes occurred in naive repertoires, especially CD8. Between naive and memory subsets, TCR abundance power law exponents differed.

About this clonotype: As yet, its antigen is unknown.

Two oligonucleotides, mixed equimolar, formed the beta constant-region primer covering TRBC1 and TRBC2. Each CDR3 protein is one row after TCRdb ran MiXCR on the UMI-ligation and nested PCR reads. The data hold 120,000 to 150,000 distinct CDR3 sequences, with approximately 15% observed a single time. Germline V lookup: CDR1 LGHNA, CDR2 YNFKEQ. The CDR3 runs 19 residues. Trimming at V came to 4 bases and at J to 7 bases, leaving 16 bases not matched to a gene. The sequenced sample consisted of naive CD4+ T cells from blood. The origin of this receptor is a human donor in good health. The gene calls are TRBV4-2 and TRBJ1-4; TRBD1 agrees at 12 bases. The CDR3 sequence is CASSRRDRGPQNPFEKLFF. Here the CDR3 DNA reads TGTGCCAGCAGCCGCCGGGACAGGGGGCCACAGAATCCGTTTGAAAAACTGTTTTTT.